The 10 T cell receptor beta chains listed next were all sequenced from one sample in a study of spatial heterogeneity in lung cancer (dated by TCRdb to about 2019). Library creation used 5' RACE. The instrument given in TCRdb is NextSeq 500. The public reads were reprocessed in TCRdb via fastp at Q25 and MiXCR, keeping in-frame beta chains. Entries are consolidated by CDR3 protein sequence, retaining the most common genes and DNA. The sample includes about 16,000 distinct CDR3 sequences, with 5% to 7.5% observed a single time. The top ten clonotypes cover 20% to 30% of the sample. This specimen's time point label, interpreted: blood at routine non-recurrence follow-up after resection. The sample was PBMCs, taken at follow-up. All receptors come from a male donor with early-stage non-small cell lung cancer.

This clonotype was recorded many times. V and J are TRBV7-6 and TRBJ2-3; TRBD2 matches 13 bases. The CDR3 spans 18 residues. The trim removed 5 bases at V and 3 bases at J, leaving 11 bases unmatched. Germline CDR1 SGHVS, CDR2 FNYEAQ. The CDR3 sequence: CASSPRTSGSVRTDTQYF. CDR3 coding DNA: TGTGCCAGCAGCCCTCGGACTAGCGGGAGTGTGAGGACAGATACGCAGTATTTT.

This clonotype was seen many times. The chain carries TRBV6-1 and TRBJ1-5; maybe TRBD1 (6 bases). Germline lookup yields CDR1 MNHNS and CDR2 SASEGT. The length of the CDR3 is 15 residues. V was cut by 1 base and J by 7 bases, with 14 bases left in between. In DNA form, the CDR3 reads TGTGCCAGCAGTGAAGTCCTGGGGGCTAGGCAGCCCCAGCATTTT. This sequence encodes CASSEVLGARQPQHF.

V usage is TRBV2 and J usage is TRBJ2-3; TRBD2 is a possible D gene (5 bases). The germline V gene encodes CDR1 SNHLY and CDR2 FYNNEI. The CDR3 covers 17 residues. With 0 bases removed from V and 5 bases from J, the gap between germline ends came to 18 bases. Written as DNA, the CDR3 is TGTGCCAGCAGTGAAGCGCTTCGAGCGGAGGCGGAAGATACGCAGTATTTT. This translates into CASSEALRAEAEDTQYF.

Ten or more counts support this clonotype. The V and J genes are TRBV24-1 and TRBJ2-3; 9 nucleotides align to TRBD1. Germline CDR1 KGHDR, CDR2 SFDVKD. Losses at the gene ends were 3 bases for V and 2 bases for J; bases not matched to a gene: 5. The CDR3 extends over 16 amino acids. CDR3 sequence (DNA): TGTGCCACCAGTGATCCGGGACAGGGCCCCACAGATACGCAGTATTTT. Translation: CATSDPGQGPTDTQYF.

This clonotype was detected ten times or more. The chain has TRBV7-2 and TRBJ2-1, with 13 bases aligning to TRBD2. There are 15 residues in the CDR3. With V trimmed by 5 bases and J by 8 bases, 6 bases remained unmatched. Looked up from germline, CDR1 is SGHTA and CDR2 is FQGNSA. The CDR3 DNA sequence: TGTGCCAGCAGCCTGGGACTAGCGGGAACGCATGAGCAGTTCTTC. Translated: CASSLGLAGTHEQFF.

This clonotype was observed a few times. The rearrangement links TRBV7-9 to TRBJ2-7; 8 nucleotides agree with TRBD2. Germline V gene lookup returns CDR1 SEHNR and CDR2 FQNEAQ (reference sequence). The CDR3 is made up of 15 amino acids. Trimming took 1 base from V and 2 from J; bases not matched to a gene: 4. DNA for the CDR3: TGTGCCAGCAGCTTAGGGGCGGGAGGTCCCTACGAGCAGTACTTC. Translating it yields CASSLGAGGPYEQYF.

A word on this clonotype: It may be a read error: a sequence one base away is much more abundant. The genes are TRBV7-3 and TRBJ2-5; D gene ambiguous. The length of the CDR3 is 14 residues. CDR1 and CDR2 from the germline V gene are SGHTA and FQGTGA. This CDR3 reads CASSKDVWAETQCF. CDR3 sequence (DNA): TGTGCCAGCAGTAAGGACGTGTGGGCCGAGACCCAGTGCTTC.

There are many counts of this clonotype. The chain couples TRBV5-1 to TRBJ2-3, with TRBD2 matching over 14 bases. There are 16 residues in the CDR3. J was trimmed by 5 bases and V by 3 bases; bases with no gene match: 5. Germline values: CDR1 SGHRS, CDR2 YFSETQ. The CDR3 coding sequence is TGCGCCAGCAGCTCGGGACTAGCGGGAGTGATAGATACGCAGTATTTT. This translates into CASSSGLAGVIDTQYF.

There are many counts of this clonotype. The V and J genes are TRBV7-3 and TRBJ2-5, with TRBD2 matching 13 bases. The CDR3 is made up of 18 amino acids. The V gene's germline CDR1 is SGHTA and CDR2 FQGTGA. The V segment lost 5 bases and the J segment 5 bases; nucleotides outside the gene matches: 14. CDR3 in DNA: TGTGCCAGCAGCCCCCCCCCCGGGACTAGCGGGATCGTCGAGACCCAGTACTTC. This gives the protein CASSPPPGTSGIVETQYF.

The table lists this clonotype with many counts. V is TRBV18 and J is TRBJ2-3; 10 bases fit TRBD2. The CDR3 extends over 15 amino acids. V dropped 1 base and J dropped 3; count of bases not matched to a gene: 1. Germline V gives CDR1 KGHSH, CDR2 LQKENI. CDR3 protein: CASSPLLAGTDTQYF. The CDR3 nucleotides are TGTGCCAGCTCACCACTACTAGCGGGAACAGATACGCAGTATTTT.